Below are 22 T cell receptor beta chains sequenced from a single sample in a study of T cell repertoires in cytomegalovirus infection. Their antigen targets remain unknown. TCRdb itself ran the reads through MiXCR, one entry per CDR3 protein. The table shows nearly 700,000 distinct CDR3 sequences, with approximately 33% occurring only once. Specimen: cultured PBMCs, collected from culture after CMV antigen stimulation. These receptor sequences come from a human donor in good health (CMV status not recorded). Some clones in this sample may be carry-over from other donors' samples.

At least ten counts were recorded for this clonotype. The CDR3 nucleotides are TGTGCCAGCAGTCTAGGGCACGGGGATGGCTACACCTTC. It codes for CASSLGHGDGYTF. V and J are TRBV7-2 and TRBJ1-2; D is ambiguous. CDR1 and CDR2 from the germline V gene are SGHTA and FQGNSA. The CDR3 loop spans 13 amino acids. Trimming stripped 6 bases from V and 6 bases from J, with 14 bases between. Supplemented by reference TRBV7-2 and TRBJ1-2, the full variable domain reads GAGVSQSPSNKVTEKGKDVELRCDPISGHTALYWYRQSLGQGLEFLIYFQGNSAPDKSGLPSDRFSAERTGGSVSTLTIQRTQQEDSAVYLCASSLGHGDGYTFGSGTRLTVV.

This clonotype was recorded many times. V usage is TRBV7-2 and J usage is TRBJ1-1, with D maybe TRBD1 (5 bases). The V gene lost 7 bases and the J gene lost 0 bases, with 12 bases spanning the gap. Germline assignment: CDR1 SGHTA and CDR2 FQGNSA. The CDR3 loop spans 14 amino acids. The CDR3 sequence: CASTHEGMNTEAFF. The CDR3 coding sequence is TGTGCCAGCACCCACGAGGGGATGAACACTGAAGCTTTCTTT.

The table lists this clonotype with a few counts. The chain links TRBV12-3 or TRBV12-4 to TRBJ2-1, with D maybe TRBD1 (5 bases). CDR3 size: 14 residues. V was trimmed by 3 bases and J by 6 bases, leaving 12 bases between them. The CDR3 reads CASSFGRVRNEQFF. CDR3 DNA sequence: TGTGCCAGCAGTTTCGGCAGGGTTCGCAATGAGCAGTTCTTC.

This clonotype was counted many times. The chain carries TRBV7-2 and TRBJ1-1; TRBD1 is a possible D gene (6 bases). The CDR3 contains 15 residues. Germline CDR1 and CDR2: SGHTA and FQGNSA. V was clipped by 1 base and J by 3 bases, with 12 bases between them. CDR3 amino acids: CASSLVLGAHTEAFF. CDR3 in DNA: TGTGCCAGCAGCTTAGTTCTGGGGGCGCACACTGAAGCTTTCTTT.

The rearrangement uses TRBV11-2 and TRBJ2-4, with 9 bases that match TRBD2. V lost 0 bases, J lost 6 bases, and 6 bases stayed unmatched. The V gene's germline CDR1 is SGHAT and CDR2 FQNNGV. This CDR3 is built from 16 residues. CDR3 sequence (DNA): TGTGCCAGCAGCTTAGAACCCGGACTAGCGAGAAACATTCAGTACTTC. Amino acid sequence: CASSLEPGLARNIQYF.

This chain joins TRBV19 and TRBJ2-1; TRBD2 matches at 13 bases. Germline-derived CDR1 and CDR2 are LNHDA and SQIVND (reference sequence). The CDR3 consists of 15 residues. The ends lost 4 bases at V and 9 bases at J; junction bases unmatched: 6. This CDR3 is CASSRGTSGNSEQFF. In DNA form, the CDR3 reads TGTGCCAGTAGTAGGGGGACTAGCGGGAACAGTGAGCAGTTCTTC.

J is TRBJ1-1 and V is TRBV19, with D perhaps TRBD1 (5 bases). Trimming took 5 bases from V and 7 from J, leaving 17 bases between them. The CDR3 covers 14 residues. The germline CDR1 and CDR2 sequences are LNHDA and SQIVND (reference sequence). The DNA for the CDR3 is TGTGCCAGTAGTCCCCGGGACTCCCGCCTTGAAGCTTTCTTT. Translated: CASSPRDSRLEAFF.

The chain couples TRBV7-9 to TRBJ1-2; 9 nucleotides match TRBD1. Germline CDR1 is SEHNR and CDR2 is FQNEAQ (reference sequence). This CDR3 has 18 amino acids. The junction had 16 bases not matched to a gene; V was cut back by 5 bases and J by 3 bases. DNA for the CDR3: TGTGCCAGCAGCCAACGAATCTCCTGGGGACAGGGTGACTATGGCTACACCTTC. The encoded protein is CASSQRISWGQGDYGYTF.

CDR3: CASSLGTGTTWATQYF. The CDR3 DNA is TGTGCCAGCAGCTTGGGGACCGGGACGACATGGGCGACGCAGTATTTT. The chain has TRBV5-4 and TRBJ2-3; TRBD1 or TRBD2 may be the D gene (5 bases each). This CDR3 region has 16 residues. CDR1 SGHNT and CDR2 YYREEE come from the germline V gene (reference sequence). V shed 0 bases and J shed 9 bases, with 20 bases lying between them.

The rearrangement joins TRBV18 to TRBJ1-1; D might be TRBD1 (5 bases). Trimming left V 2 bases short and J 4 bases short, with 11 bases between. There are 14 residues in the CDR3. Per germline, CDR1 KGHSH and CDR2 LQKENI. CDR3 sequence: CASSPGPGSTEAFF. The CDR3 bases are TGTGCCAGCTCACCAGGGCCAGGGAGCACTGAAGCTTTCTTT.

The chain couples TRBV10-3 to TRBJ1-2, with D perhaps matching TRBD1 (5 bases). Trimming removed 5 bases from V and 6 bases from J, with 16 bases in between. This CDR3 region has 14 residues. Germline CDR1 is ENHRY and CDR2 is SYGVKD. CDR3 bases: TGTGCCATCAGTATAATAGACAGCTTGGATGGCTACACCTTC. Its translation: CAISIIDSLDGYTF.

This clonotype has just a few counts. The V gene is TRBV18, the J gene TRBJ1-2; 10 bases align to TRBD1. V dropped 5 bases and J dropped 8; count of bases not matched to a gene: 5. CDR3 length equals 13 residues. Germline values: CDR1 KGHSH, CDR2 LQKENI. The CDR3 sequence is CASSSGTGVGYTF. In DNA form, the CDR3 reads TGTGCCAGCTCATCCGGGACAGGGGTAGGCTACACCTTC.

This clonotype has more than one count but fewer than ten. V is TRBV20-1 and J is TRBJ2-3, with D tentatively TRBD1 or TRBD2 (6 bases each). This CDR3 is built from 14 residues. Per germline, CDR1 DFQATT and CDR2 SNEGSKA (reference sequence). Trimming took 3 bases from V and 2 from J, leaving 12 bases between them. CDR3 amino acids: CSASRGGDTDTQYF. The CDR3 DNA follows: TGCAGTGCTAGCAGGGGCGGGGACACAGATACGCAGTATTTT.

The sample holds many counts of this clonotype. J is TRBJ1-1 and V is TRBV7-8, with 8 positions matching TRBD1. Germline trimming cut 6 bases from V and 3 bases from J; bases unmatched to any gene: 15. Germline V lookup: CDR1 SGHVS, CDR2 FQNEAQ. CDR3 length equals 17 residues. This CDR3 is CASSSGGRGPSDTEAFF. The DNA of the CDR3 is TGTGCCAGCAGTTCAGGGGGCAGGGGCCCCTCCGACACTGAAGCTTTCTTT.

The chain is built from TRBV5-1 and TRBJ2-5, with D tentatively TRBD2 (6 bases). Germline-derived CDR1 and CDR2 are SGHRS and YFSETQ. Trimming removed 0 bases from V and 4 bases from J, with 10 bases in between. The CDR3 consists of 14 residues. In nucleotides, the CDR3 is TGCGCCAGCAGCTTGGGGGAGGCCCGAGAGACCCAGTACTTC. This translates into CASSLGEARETQYF.

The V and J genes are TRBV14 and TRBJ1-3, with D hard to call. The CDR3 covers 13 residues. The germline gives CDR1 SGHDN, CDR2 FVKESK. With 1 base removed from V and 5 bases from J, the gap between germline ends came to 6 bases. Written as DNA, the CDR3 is TGTGCCAGCAGCCAAGTCAACAGAAACACCATATATTTT. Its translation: CASSQVNRNTIYF.

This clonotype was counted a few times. This CDR3 is CASSQAPPAGGPHGEQYF. The CDR3 bases are TGCGCCAGCAGCCAAGCCCCACCAGCGGGAGGTCCCCACGGCGAGCAGTACTTC. The V and J genes are TRBV4-1 and TRBJ2-7; 9 bases map to TRBD2. The germline CDR1 and CDR2 sequences are MGHRA and YSYEKL. The J segment lost 6 bases and the V segment lost 1 base, leaving 16 bases of the junction unmatched. The CDR3 spans 18 residues.

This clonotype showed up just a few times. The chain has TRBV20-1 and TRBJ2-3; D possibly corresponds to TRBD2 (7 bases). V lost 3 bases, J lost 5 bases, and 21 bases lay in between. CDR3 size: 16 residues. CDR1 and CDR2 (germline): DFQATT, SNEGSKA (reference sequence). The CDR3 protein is CSASRGASFDGDTQYF. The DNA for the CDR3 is TGCAGTGCTAGTCGGGGGGCGTCCTTTGATGGAGATACGCAGTATTTT.

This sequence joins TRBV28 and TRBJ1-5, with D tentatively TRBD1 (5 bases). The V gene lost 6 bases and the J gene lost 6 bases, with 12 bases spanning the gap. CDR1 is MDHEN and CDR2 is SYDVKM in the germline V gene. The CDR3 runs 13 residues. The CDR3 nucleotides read TGTGCCAGCAGGAGGGGTATGGGTCAGCCCCAGCATTTT. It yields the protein CASRRGMGQPQHF.

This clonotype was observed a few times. CDR3 sequence (DNA): TGTGCCAGCAGTCGAGTGAGTGGCACTGAAGCTTTCTTT. This codes for CASSRVSGTEAFF. The V and J genes are TRBV7-9 and TRBJ1-1; D gene ambiguous. V was cut by 6 bases and J by 4 bases, with 12 bases left in between. CDR1 and CDR2 from the germline V gene are SEHNR and FQNEAQ (reference sequence). CDR3 length: 13 amino acids. Looking up the rest from reference TRBV7-9 and TRBJ1-1 gives the full variable domain: DTGVSQNPRHKITKRGQNVTFRCDPISEHNRLYWYRQTLGQGPEFLTYFQNEAQLEKSRLLSDRFSAERPKGSFSTLEIQRTEQGDSAMYLCASSRVSGTEAFFGQGTRLTVV.

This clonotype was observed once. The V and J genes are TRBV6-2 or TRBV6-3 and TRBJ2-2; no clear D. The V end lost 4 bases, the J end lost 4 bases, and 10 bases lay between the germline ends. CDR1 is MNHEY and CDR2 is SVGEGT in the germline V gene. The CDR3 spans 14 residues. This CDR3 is CASSFQFGTGELFF. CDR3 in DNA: TGTGCCAGCAGTTTCCAGTTTGGCACCGGGGAGCTGTTTTTT.

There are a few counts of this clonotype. CDR3 sequence (DNA): TGTGCCAGCAGCCCTGACCCAAGGAGCTATGGCTACACCTTC. The encoded protein is CASSPDPRSYGYTF. This rearrangement joins TRBV7-2 to TRBJ1-2; the D is unclear. Trimming cost V 5 bases and J 4 bases, with 14 bases left between them. Germline assignment: CDR1 SGHTA and CDR2 FQGNSA. This CDR3 has 14 residues.